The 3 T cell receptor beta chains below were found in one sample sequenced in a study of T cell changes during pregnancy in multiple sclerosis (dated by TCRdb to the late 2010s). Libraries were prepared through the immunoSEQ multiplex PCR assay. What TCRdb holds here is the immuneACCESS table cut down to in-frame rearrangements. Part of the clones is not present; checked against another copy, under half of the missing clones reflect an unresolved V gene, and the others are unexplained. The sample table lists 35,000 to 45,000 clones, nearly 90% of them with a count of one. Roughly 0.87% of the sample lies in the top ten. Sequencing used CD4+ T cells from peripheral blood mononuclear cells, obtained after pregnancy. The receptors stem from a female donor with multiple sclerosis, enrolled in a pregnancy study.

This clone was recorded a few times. The CDR3 bases are TGCGCCAGCAGCCAAGCCCCGGCCAGTGGGCAAAACATTCAGTACTTC. Translation: CASSQAPASGQNIQYF. The rearrangement links TRBV4-1 to TRBJ2-4; no definite D call. Per germline, CDR1 MGHRA and CDR2 YSYEKL. CDR3 length: 16 residues. The V gene lost 1 base and the J gene lost 5 bases, with 15 bases spanning the gap.

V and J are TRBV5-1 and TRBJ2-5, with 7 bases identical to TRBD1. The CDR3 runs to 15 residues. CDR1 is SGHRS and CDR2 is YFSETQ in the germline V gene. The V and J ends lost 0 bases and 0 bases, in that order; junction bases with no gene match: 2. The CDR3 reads CASSLAGTDQETQYF. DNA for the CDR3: TGCGCCAGCAGCTTGGCCGGGACAGACCAAGAGACCCAGTACTTC.

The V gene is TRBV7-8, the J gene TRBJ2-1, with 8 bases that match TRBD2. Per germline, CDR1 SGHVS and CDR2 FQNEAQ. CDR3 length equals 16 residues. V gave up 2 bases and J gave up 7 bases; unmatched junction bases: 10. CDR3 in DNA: TGTGCCAGCAGCTTATTGGTAGCGGGGATGGGGAATGAGCAGTTCTTC. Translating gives CASSLLVAGMGNEQFF. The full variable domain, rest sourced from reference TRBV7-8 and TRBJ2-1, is GAGVSQSPRYKVAKRGQDVALRCDPISGHVSLFWYQQALGQGPEFLTYFQNEAQLDKSGLPSDRFFAERPEGSVSTLKIQRTQQEDSAVYLCASSLLVAGMGNEQFFGPGTRLTVL.